This T cell receptor beta chain came from a study of a mutant IDH1 vaccine in newly diagnosed glioma. The time point here: week 35, safety follow-up. Each dose of the vaccine consisted of 300 ug of mutant IDH1 20-mer peptide, with topical imiquimod. With respect to this clone: Its specificity is unknown.

TCRdb keeps only in-frame clones here, not all; method: immunoSEQ multiplex PCR. The data contain about 60,000 clones, around four fifths of them singletons. The receptor comes from a man aged 25 to 45 with glioma. The sample here was PBMCs, taken from a glioma patient whose treatment included an IDH1 peptide vaccine.

The CDR3 protein is CASTSSWTANYGYTF. CDR3 in DNA: TGTGCCAGCACCTCGAGTTGGACGGCTAACTATGGCTACACCTTC. The chain employs TRBV28 and TRBJ1-2, with unresolved D. Per germline, CDR1 MDHEN and CDR2 SYDVKM. This CDR3 is built from 15 residues. Trimming left V 7 bases short and J 0 bases short, with 15 bases between.